Shown below are 25 T cell receptor beta chains from a single sample sequenced in a study of T-cell reconstitution after alpha-beta-depleted transplantation in children. The TCRbeta library was prepared with unique molecular identifiers. TCRdb recomputed calls from the PCR reads with MiXCR, one row per CDR3 protein. The sample yields just over 950,000 distinct CDR3 sequences, roughly 29% seen once. The material was PBMCs, mostly from graft donor cells, obtained 360 days after TCRalphabeta/CD19-depleted stem cell transplant. The receptors originated from a boy in the first two years of life who had a stem cell transplant for SCID, so the T cells may come from the graft donor.

This clonotype was picked up a small number of times. V gene TRBV7-2 combines with J gene TRBJ2-3, with a tentative D call TRBD2 (5 bases). Trimming left V 1 base short and J 4 bases short, with 12 bases between. The CDR3 loop spans 15 amino acids. Germline V CDR1 and CDR2: SGHTA, FQGNSA. CDR3 loop: CASSLDLARADTQYF. Here the CDR3 DNA reads TGTGCCAGCAGCTTAGACCTAGCACGCGCAGATACGCAGTATTTT.

This chain connects TRBV5-1 to TRBJ1-5; 11 bases map to TRBD1. J gave up 9 bases and V 0 bases, and 2 bases lay outside the gene matches. Germline-derived CDR1 and CDR2 are SGHRS and YFSETQ. The CDR3 has 14 residues. In nucleotides, the CDR3 is TGCGCCAGCAGCTTGGGGACAGGGGGCTGGCCCCAGCATTTT. This encodes CASSLGTGGWPQHF.

This clonotype occurred a few times. The chain couples TRBV9 to TRBJ1-1, with no clear D. The CDR3 is made up of 14 amino acids. Trimming shortened V by 1 base and J by 7 bases, and 14 bases separated the two germline ends. Germline V lookup: CDR1 SGDLS, CDR2 YYNGEE. CDR3 DNA sequence: TGTGCCAGCAGCGTATATTCCGGGTCGGATGAAGCTTTCTTT. It yields the protein CASSVYSGSDEAFF. The full variable domain, with the rest looked up from reference TRBV9 and TRBJ1-1, is DSGVTQTPKHLITATGQRVTLRCSPRSGDLSVYWYQQSLDQGLQFLIQYYNGEERAKGNILERFSAQQFPDLHSELNLSSLELGDSALYFCASSVYSGSDEAFFGQGTRLTVV.

The table lists this clonotype with a few counts. V usage is TRBV20-1 and J usage is TRBJ2-5, with D perhaps TRBD2 (6 bases). This CDR3 spans 14 amino acids. CDR1 is DFQATT, CDR2 SNEGSKA, per germline (reference sequence). V dropped 5 bases and J dropped 1 base, with 14 bases sitting between them. The CDR3 sequence: CSAGGGDRQETQYF. The CDR3 DNA follows: TGCAGTGCTGGAGGAGGGGATCGCCAAGAGACCCAGTACTTC.

This clonotype was observed a few times. The V and J genes are TRBV12-3 or TRBV12-4 and TRBJ1-1, with TRBD1 as a possible D gene (5 bases). Trimming took 2 bases from V and 5 from J, leaving 12 bases between them. The CDR3 runs to 14 residues. The CDR3 protein is CASSLFQGRTEAFF. The DNA for the CDR3 is TGTGCCAGCAGTTTATTCCAGGGTAGGACTGAAGCTTTCTTT.

This clonotype was recorded a few times. The genes are TRBV28 and TRBJ2-3; 8 nucleotides agree with TRBD1. The CDR3 is 15 residues long. The ends lost 6 bases at V and 3 bases at J; junction bases unmatched: 8. Germline CDR1 MDHEN, CDR2 SYDVKM. The CDR3 sequence: CASSPRDRITDTQYF. The CDR3 region has the DNA TGTGCCAGCAGCCCGCGGGACAGGATAACAGATACGCAGTATTTT.

The V gene is TRBV6-1, the J gene TRBJ1-2; 8 bases align to TRBD1. This CDR3 spans 14 amino acids. CDR1 and CDR2 (germline): MNHNS, SASEGT. V lost 5 bases and J lost 4; bases outside the gene matches: 6. The DNA for the CDR3 is TGTGCCAGCAGTCCCTGGGGACAGGCCTATGGCTACACCTTC. Translating gives CASSPWGQAYGYTF.

The chain combines TRBV4-2 with TRBJ2-1, with 13 bases identical to TRBD2. V trimming: 8 bases; J trimming: 6 bases; junction bases outside the gene matches: 4. The CDR3 totals 14 residues. Germline V CDR1 and CDR2: LGHNA, YNFKEQ. In nucleotides, the CDR3 is TGTGCCAGCTCTACTAGCGGGGGGGCCAATGAGCAGTTCTTC. Translation: CASSTSGGANEQFF.

This chain joins TRBV5-1 and TRBJ1-6, with 7 bases identical to TRBD1. The V and J ends lost 4 bases and 0 bases, in that order; junction bases with no gene match: 7. The germline gives CDR1 SGHRS, CDR2 YFSETQ. This CDR3 is 17 amino acids long. The CDR3 reads CASSVTGISSYNSPLHF. The CDR3, as DNA: TGCGCCAGCAGCGTGACAGGGATAAGCTCCTATAATTCACCCCTCCACTTT.

This clonotype turned up a few times. J is TRBJ2-7 and V is TRBV5-1; TRBD1 might be the D (6 bases). Trimming removed 1 base from V and 2 bases from J, with 13 bases in between. The CDR3 sequence is 15 residues long. Germline CDR1 is SGHRS and CDR2 is YFSETQ. CDR3 in amino acids: CASSLQGRIAYEQYF. The CDR3 bases are TGCGCCAGCAGCTTGCAGGGGCGTATAGCCTACGAGCAGTACTTC. The entire variable domain, with the rest obtained from reference TRBV5-1 and TRBJ2-7, is as follows: KAGVTQTPRYLIKTRGQQVTLSCSPISGHRSVSWYQQTPGQGLQFLFEYFSETQRNKGNFPGRFSGRQFSNSRSEMNVSTLELGDSALYLCASSLQGRIAYEQYFGPGTRLTVT.

This clonotype appeared a few times. V usage is TRBV2 and J usage is TRBJ2-7, with 12 bases matching TRBD2. This CDR3 is 15 amino acids long. The V segment lost 6 bases and the J segment 5 bases; nucleotides outside the gene matches: 8. CDR1 and CDR2 (germline): SNHLY, FYNNEI. CDR3 in amino acids: CASRERTSGDHEQYF. DNA of the CDR3: TGTGCCAGCAGGGAAAGGACTAGCGGGGACCACGAGCAGTACTTC.

The chain links TRBV29-1 to TRBJ2-3; TRBD2 might be the D (6 bases). Germline loops: CDR1 SQVTM, CDR2 ANQGSEA. The CDR3 consists of 13 residues. Between the trimmed V and J ends, which lost 4 bases and 6 bases, there was a span of 14 bases. For the CDR3, the DNA is TGCAGCGTTGTCCCGAGCGGGTGGGATACGCAGTATTTT. Protein sequence: CSVVPSGWDTQYF.

The rearrangement uses TRBV6-1 and TRBJ2-1; D gene uncertain. The V end was cut by 6 bases, the J end by 6 bases, with 15 bases between. The CDR3 loop spans 14 amino acids. CDR1 MNHNS and CDR2 SASEGT come from the germline V gene. The CDR3, as DNA: TGTGCCAGCAGCCTCCCCCCGGCGTCCAATGAGCAGTTCTTC. It encodes CASSLPPASNEQFF.

V and J are TRBV10-2 and TRBJ1-2; 8 bases line up with TRBD1. Germline loops: CDR1 WSHSY, CDR2 SAAADI. V was pared by 2 bases and J by 4 bases, with 9 bases of the junction left unmatched. CDR3 length: 16 amino acids. CDR3 sequence (DNA): TGCGCCAGCAGTGAGGGGCAGGGGGCAACTGCCTATGGCTACACCTTC. It codes for CASSEGQGATAYGYTF.

This clonotype was observed a handful of times. This chain uses TRBV20-1 with TRBJ2-3; tentative D call: TRBD2 (5 bases). Germline lookup yields CDR1 DFQATT and CDR2 SNEGSKA (reference sequence). The length of the CDR3 is 11 residues. Trimming shortened V by 4 bases and J by 6 bases, and 8 bases separated the two germline ends. CDR3 residues: CSATPSDTQYF. DNA for the CDR3: TGCAGTGCTACCCCTAGCGATACGCAGTATTTT.

The CDR3 sequence is CASSFSLGGELFF. DNA for the CDR3: TGTGCCAGCAGTTTTAGCCTGGGAGGGGAGCTGTTTTTT. The chain links TRBV27 to TRBJ2-2; D is ambiguous. Trimming shortened V by 3 bases and J by 8 bases, and 10 bases separated the two germline ends. The CDR3 has 13 residues. Germline assignment: CDR1 MNHEY and CDR2 SMNVEV (reference sequence).

This clonotype has just a few counts. The genes are TRBV10-1 and TRBJ2-7; D possibly corresponds to TRBD2 (5 bases). CDR1 is WNHNN and CDR2 is SYGVQD in the germline V gene (reference sequence). The ends were cut back, 2 bases at V and 7 bases at J, with 12 bases in the middle. CDR3 length: 13 amino acids. CDR3 bases: TGCGCCAGCAGTGAGCGGGGTTCGGGGGAGCAGTACTTC. This gives the protein CASSERGSGEQYF.

This clonotype appeared once. V is TRBV20-1 and J is TRBJ2-7; D tentatively fits TRBD1 or TRBD2 (5 bases each). CDR1 DFQATT and CDR2 SNEGSKA come from the germline V gene (reference sequence). Trimming pared 6 bases from V and 2 bases from J, leaving 11 bases between. There are 12 residues in the CDR3. For the CDR3, the DNA is TGCAGTGCCCCACTGGGGGCCTACGAGCAGTACTTC. Protein product: CSAPLGAYEQYF.

This clonotype was observed a few times. The V call is TRBV27, the J call TRBJ2-7; 11 positions match TRBD1. Germline loops: CDR1 MNHEY, CDR2 SMNVEV (reference sequence). This CDR3 contains 15 residues. The ends lost 4 bases at V and 4 bases at J; junction bases unmatched: 6. The CDR3 region has the DNA TGTGCCAGCAGTTCTGGACAGGGGGCGGCTTACGAGCAGTACTTC. Protein: CASSSGQGAAYEQYF.

This clonotype has a handful of counts. The rearrangement links TRBV12-3 or TRBV12-4 to TRBJ2-7, with TRBD1 matching 7 bases. This CDR3 has 15 amino acids. V was clipped by 3 bases and J by 1 base; unmatched bases: 6. This CDR3 reads CASSFAQGLSYEQYF. Written as DNA, the CDR3 is TGTGCCAGCAGTTTTGCACAGGGGTTATCCTACGAGCAGTACTTC.

The V call is TRBV20-1, the J call TRBJ1-2; TRBD1 matches at 10 bases. Per germline, CDR1 DFQATT and CDR2 SNEGSKA (reference sequence). The V and J ends lost 3 bases and 4 bases, in that order; junction bases with no gene match: 5. The CDR3 is 14 amino acids. In DNA, the CDR3 is TGCAGTGCTAGTCCAGGGACAGGGGTCTATGGCTACACCTTC. Translating it yields CSASPGTGVYGYTF.

This clonotype was detected only a few times. The chain uses TRBV12-3 or TRBV12-4 and TRBJ1-5, with D possibly being TRBD1 (6 bases). The CDR3 contains 15 residues. V lost 8 bases, J lost 4 bases, and 18 bases lay in between. DNA of the CDR3: TGTGCCAGCGCCCCTCTGGACAGAAATAATCAGCCCCAGCATTTT. This translates into CASAPLDRNNQPQHF.

V is TRBV6-5 and J is TRBJ2-7, with D tentatively TRBD1 (5 bases). Trimming removed 0 bases at V and 3 bases at J, with 15 bases between. The CDR3 covers 16 residues. Per the germline V gene, CDR1 is MNHEY and CDR2 is SVGAGI. This CDR3 reads CASSYSAAGSIYEQYF. The CDR3 nucleotides are TGTGCCAGCAGTTACTCGGCGGCAGGGTCCATCTACGAGCAGTACTTC.

The chain is built from TRBV15 and TRBJ2-7; the D gene is possibly TRBD1 (5 bases). Germline CDR1 LNHNV, CDR2 YYDKDF (reference sequence). Trimming left V 6 bases short and J 0 bases short, with 18 bases between. This CDR3 spans 16 amino acids. CDR3 amino acids: CATRVKTQVGSYEQYF. CDR3 nucleotides: TGTGCCACCAGAGTGAAGACACAGGTAGGCTCCTACGAGCAGTACTTC.

V is TRBV6-2 or TRBV6-3 and J is TRBJ2-1, with 10 bases aligning to TRBD2. This CDR3 comprises 15 residues. Germline V gene data show CDR1 as MNHEY and CDR2 as SVGEGT. J was trimmed by 6 bases and V by 2 bases; bases with no gene match: 4. CDR3 amino acids: CASSYAASGGNEQFF. The CDR3 region has the DNA TGTGCCAGCAGTTACGCGGCTAGCGGGGGCAATGAGCAGTTCTTC.